This TCR beta chain was found in a study of CD8+ T cells in alopecia areata. Study context: Transfer of skin from roughly 6-12-month-old C3H/HeJ graft donors with spontaneous alopecia was made to roughly 6-11-week-old female C3H/HeJ mice. Points from the study as a whole: Resident alphabeta T-cell populations of normal skin are likewise subject to sequencing in scalp samples.

V was cut by 3 bases and J by 1 base, with 12 bases left in between. CDR1 and CDR2 (germline): NNHNN, SYGAGS (reference sequence). The CDR3 is 15 amino acids. The table lists this clone with a few counts. The antigen remains unidentified. Gene names follow the mouse nomenclature. The read finishes 4 residues shy of the CDR3 end, and the germline J gene is used to complete it. The authors sorted pooled cutaneous lymph node cells using CD4, CD8alpha, NKG2D, NKG2ACE and other markers. Investigators isolated RNA and reverse transcribed it into cDNA to act as the sequencing template. The assay was immunoSEQ multiplex PCR, and TCRdb's table has in-frame clones only and misses some. The sample contains about 270,000 clones, none of them singletons.

This receptor was identified in a C3H/HeJ mouse with alopecia areata. Strain MHC haplotype: H2-k. The chain employs TRBV13-2 and TRBJ2-3; maybe TRBD1 (6 bases). The sample was CD4+ T cells sorted from a lymph node. Here the CDR3 reads CASGGPRGGAETLYF. CDR3 DNA, as far as it was read: TGTGCCAGCGGTGGTCCCAGGGGTGGTGCAGAA.